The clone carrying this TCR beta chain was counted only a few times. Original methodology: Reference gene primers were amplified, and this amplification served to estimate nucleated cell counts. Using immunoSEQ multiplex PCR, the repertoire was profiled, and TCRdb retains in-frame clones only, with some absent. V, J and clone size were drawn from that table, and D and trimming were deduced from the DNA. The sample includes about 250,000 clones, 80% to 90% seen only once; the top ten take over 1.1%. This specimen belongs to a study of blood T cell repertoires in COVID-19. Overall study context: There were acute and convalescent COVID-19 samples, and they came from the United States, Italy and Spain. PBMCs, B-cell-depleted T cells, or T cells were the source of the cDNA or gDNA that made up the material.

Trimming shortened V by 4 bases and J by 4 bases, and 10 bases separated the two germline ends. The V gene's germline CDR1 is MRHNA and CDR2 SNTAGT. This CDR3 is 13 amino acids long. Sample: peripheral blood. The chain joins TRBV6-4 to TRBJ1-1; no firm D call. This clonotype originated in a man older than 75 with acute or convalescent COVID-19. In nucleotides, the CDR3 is TGTGCCAGCAGTGCGGGAAGCCGCACTGAAGCTTTCTTT. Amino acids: CASSAGSRTEAFF.